This T cell receptor beta chain emerged from a study of shared clonotypes between healthy human individuals. The study's findings and limits: Among four donors, approximately 5% of naive CD4 clonotypes were found in common.

The protocol was immunoSEQ multiplex PCR, while the TCRdb copy is restricted to in-frame clones and leaves out a portion. The sample lists nearly 2 million clones, about 95% occurring once. Trimming took off 5 bases at V and 0 bases at J, with 11 bases between the two ends. This CDR3 comprises 15 residues. The germline V gene encodes CDR1 MNHEY and CDR2 SMNVEV (reference sequence). In the case of this clone: Antigen unknown.

As defined, naive CD8 cells were CD45RO-negative and positively selected for CCR7, with terminally differentiated effector memory CD45RA+ cells excluded. Sequencing was performed on naive CD8+ T cells sorted from blood. The V and J genes are TRBV27 and TRBJ1-5, with TRBD1 as a possible D gene (5 bases). The sequence was obtained from a man aged 18 to 35 in good health. CDR3 in amino acids: CASSPTDYSNQPQHF. DNA for the CDR3: TGTGCCAGCAGTCCGACAGATTATAGCAATCAGCCCCAGCATTTT.